A single sample is the source of the 16 T cell receptor beta chains below, sequenced in a study of cytomegalovirus exposure and HLA in healthy donors. Primers for the PCR totalled 60 Vbeta and 13 Jbeta. The protocol was immunoSEQ multiplex PCR, while the TCRdb copy is restricted to in-frame clones and leaves out a portion. Found here are under 200,000 clones, roughly 13% of them singletons; the top ten hold approximately 8.3%. Sequencing used PBMCs. These receptors were taken from a man aged 50-60 years in good health and CMV-seropositive.

The chain joins TRBV27 to TRBJ1-2, with D perhaps matching TRBD1 (6 bases). Germline assignment: CDR1 MNHEY and CDR2 SMNVEV (reference sequence). The ends were cut back, 1 base at V and 7 bases at J, with 10 bases in the middle. The CDR3 has 13 amino acids. This CDR3 is CASSLWGLRGYTF. The CDR3 DNA reads TGTGCCAGCAGTTTATGGGGGCTACGTGGCTACACCTTC.

As DNA, the CDR3 is TGTGCCAGCAAAACGCGGGTGGACGGCGACTACGAGCAGTACTTC. Translating it yields CASKTRVDGDYEQYF. The chain joins TRBV6-5 to TRBJ2-7; D is possibly TRBD2 (5 bases). The CDR3 covers 15 residues. Trimming left V 7 bases short and J 3 bases short, with 19 bases between. The germline V gene has CDR1 MNHEY and CDR2 SVGAGI.

This chain connects TRBV28 to TRBJ2-6; D is unresolved. The germline gives CDR1 MDHEN, CDR2 SYDVKM. This CDR3 contains 15 residues. Trimming left V 5 bases short and J 0 bases short, with 8 bases between. The CDR3 DNA sequence: TGTGCCAGCAGTCCCGTCTTCTCTGGGGCCAACGTCCTGACTTTC. Translating gives CASSPVFSGANVLTF.

This rearrangement joins TRBV6-1 to TRBJ1-3, with a possible D match to TRBD1 (5 bases). V lost 0 bases and J 13 bases, leaving 10 bases between the germline ends. Germline V gene lookup returns CDR1 MNHNS and CDR2 SASEGT. This CDR3 has 12 residues. Written as DNA, the CDR3 is TGTGCCAGCAGTGAAGCCCGGGGGAAGATATATTTT. It translates to CASSEARGKIYF.

This clone occurred a few times. V is TRBV5-1 and J is TRBJ2-1, with 11 nucleotides matching TRBD1. This CDR3 has 14 residues. CDR1 SGHRS and CDR2 YFSETQ come from the germline V gene. J lost 8 bases, V lost 3 bases, and 4 bases had no gene match. The CDR3, as DNA: TGCGCCAGCAGCTCAGGACAGGGGGCCGATGAGCAGTTCTTC. Translation: CASSSGQGADEQFF.

The chain has TRBV7-2 and TRBJ1-3; D not resolved. V lost 1 base, J lost 9 bases, and 13 bases lay in between. The CDR3 runs to 14 residues. Per the germline V gene, CDR1 is SGHTA and CDR2 is FQGNSA. CDR3 nucleotides: TGTGCCAGCAGCTTAGTACACCTAGAGTCCACCATATATTTT. Translating it yields CASSLVHLESTIYF.

Here the CDR3 reads CASSLNGEKLFF. CDR3 DNA sequence: TGTGCCAGCAGCTTGAACGGTGAAAAACTGTTTTTT. J is TRBJ1-4 and V is TRBV5-4; D gene ambiguous. Germline-derived CDR1 and CDR2 are SGHNT and YYREEE (reference sequence). This CDR3 has 12 amino acids. The germline V and J ends were trimmed by 1 base and 7 bases, with 5 bases remaining between them.

V gene TRBV2 combines with J gene TRBJ1-1, with 8 positions matching TRBD1. Looked up from germline, CDR1 is SNHLY and CDR2 is FYNNEI. The CDR3 loop spans 13 amino acids. With V trimmed by 4 bases and J by 4 bases, 2 bases remained unmatched. The CDR3 DNA reads as TGTGCCAGCAGTGGACAGGGGCTCACTGAAGCTTTCTTT. As protein: CASSGQGLTEAFF. The full variable domain, in which reference TRBV2 and TRBJ1-1 provide the parts outside the CDR3, is EPEVTQTPSHQVTQMGQEVILRCVPISNHLYFYWYRQILGQKVEFLVSFYNNEISEKSEIFDDQFSVERPDGSNFTLKIRSTKLEDSAMYFCASSGQGLTEAFFGQGTRLTVV.

The CDR3 DNA is TGTGCCAGCAGTGAAGCGCGCCCGGCTAGCGGTTGGGTACAAGAGACCCAGTACTTC. Residues: CASSEARPASGWVQETQYF. The chain couples TRBV2 to TRBJ2-5, with 7 bases matching TRBD2. The CDR3 spans 19 residues. Per the germline V gene, CDR1 is SNHLY and CDR2 is FYNNEI. Unmatched junction bases numbered 15, after V lost 0 bases and J lost 2 bases.

The rearrangement links TRBV28 to TRBJ1-2; tentative D call: TRBD1 (6 bases). The CDR3 has 17 residues. Germline V gene data show CDR1 as MDHEN and CDR2 as SYDVKM. The germline V and J ends were trimmed by 5 bases and 6 bases, with 25 bases remaining between them. CDR3 protein: CASSLVGDTFSRHGYTF. Here the CDR3 DNA reads TGTGCCAGCAGTCTGGTAGGGGACACTTTCTCCCGGCATGGCTACACCTTC.

Concerning this clone: At the DNA level, this CDR3 is encoded by other sequences in the same sample as well. This chain uses TRBV28 with TRBJ1-2; D gene uncertain. The germline CDR1 and CDR2 sequences are MDHEN and SYDVKM. V dropped 4 bases and J dropped 8 bases, with 8 bases sitting between them. This CDR3 spans 11 amino acids. CDR3 sequence (DNA): TGTGCCAGCAGTTCCAGGTACGGCTACACCTTC. Protein: CASSSRYGYTF.

V gene TRBV14 combines with J gene TRBJ1-2, with D possibly being TRBD1 (5 bases). V gave up 3 bases and J gave up 4 bases, with 9 bases separating them. Looked up from germline, CDR1 is SGHDN and CDR2 is FVKESK. This CDR3 region has 13 residues. The chain's CDR3 is CASSQDTFYGYTF. CDR3 in DNA: TGTGCCAGCAGCCAGGACACCTTCTATGGCTACACCTTC.

Only a few counts were recorded for this clone. V and J are TRBV21-1 and TRBJ2-2; TRBD2 was called by the table and not checked on the DNA. TRBV21-1 is tagged as a pseudogene. The CDR3 has 16 amino acids. CDR3 sequence reads: CASSHLGGGDTGELFF. The CDR3 DNA sequence: TGTGCCAGCAGCCATCTCGGCGGGGGAGACACCGGGGAGCTGTTTTTT.

This clone was observed a few times. The chain links TRBV7-8 to TRBJ1-1; D remains ambiguous. The CDR3 is 12 amino acids. CDR1 is SGHVS and CDR2 is FQNEAQ in the germline V gene. V lost 4 bases and J lost 5, with 8 bases in between. The CDR3 region is CASSYGGTEAFF. CDR3 DNA sequence: TGTGCCAGCAGCTATGGAGGGACTGAAGCTTTCTTT.

This clone came up a few times. This chain links TRBV28 with TRBJ1-1; 8 bases agree with TRBD1. In germline, CDR1 is MDHEN, CDR2 SYDVKM. The V gene end was trimmed by 5 bases and the J gene end by 9 bases; junction bases not matched to a gene: 5. The CDR3 has 12 amino acids. CDR3 sequence (DNA): TGTGCCAGCAGTCCACGGACAGGGAAAGCTTTCTTT. Protein product: CASSPRTGKAFF.

This clone was observed a few times. The chain uses TRBV11-2 and TRBJ1-2; possibly TRBD1 for D (5 bases). This CDR3 has 15 residues. Germline loops: CDR1 SGHAT, CDR2 FQNNGV. With 5 bases removed from V and 3 bases from J, the gap between germline ends came to 16 bases. The CDR3 loop is CASSAIGGKDYGYTF. In DNA, the CDR3 is TGTGCCAGCAGCGCGATTGGGGGGAAGGACTATGGCTACACCTTC.